Sequencing of this TCR beta chain was carried out in a study of shared clonotypes between healthy human individuals. General study points: Sequencing of the sorted subsets was shown by rarefaction to be incomplete despite large depth. A limitation of the genetic and exposure-history diversity represented arose from few donors. Clonotypes which were not shared had lower generation probabilities than clonotypes that all four donors shared.

TCRdb's copy holds only in-frame clones and misses some; the assay was immunoSEQ multiplex PCR. The sample consists of about 2,200,000 clones, just over 90% of them appearing once. About this clone itself: As yet, its antigen is unknown.

The CDR3 runs to 17 residues. The V gene's germline CDR1 is SEHNR and CDR2 FQNEAQ (reference sequence). V was clipped by 6 bases and J by 1 base, with 21 bases between them. CD45RO-negative, CCR7-selected cells formed the naive CD8 fraction, which excluded terminally differentiated effector memory CD45RA+ cells. Caucasian adults residing in Nashville, Tennessee made up all the donors. The sample was naive CD8+ T cells from PBMCs. The TCR was taken from a young man in good health. Some clones in this sample may be carry-over from other donors' samples. The chain joins TRBV7-9 to TRBJ1-1; D is unresolved. The CDR3: CASRPPGPRLGNTEAFF. CDR3 sequence (DNA): TGTGCCAGCAGACCACCGGGTCCAAGGCTCGGGAACACTGAAGCTTTCTTT.